These 5 T cell receptor beta chains originate from one sample sequenced in a study of Graves' ophthalmopathy and Graves' hyperthyroidism. Investigators amplified TCR beta CDR3 regions from RNA transcripts. Amplification began with first-round RT-PCR using HTBI primers, then second-round multiplex PCR was performed. TCRdb itself ran the multiplex PCR reads through MiXCR, one entry per CDR3 protein. The sample has about 230,000 distinct CDR3 sequences, around 50% seen once. The sample comprised peripheral blood. The receptors derive from an adult man with Graves' ophthalmopathy.

This clonotype occurred a few times. The DNA for the CDR3 is TGTGCCAGCAGTGAAGGGGTCTCGGGGGCCAACGTCCTGACTTTC. Amino acid sequence: CASSEGVSGANVLTF. The gene calls are TRBV2 and TRBJ2-6, with D uncertain. CDR1 SNHLY and CDR2 FYNNEI come from the germline V gene. This CDR3 comprises 15 residues. V lost 1 base and J 4 bases, leaving 8 bases between the germline ends.

This clonotype was counted ten times or more. J is TRBJ1-5 and V is TRBV25-1, with no clear D. Deletions cut 5 bases from V and 0 bases from J, with 17 bases between. Germline CDR1 and CDR2: MGHDK and SYGVNS. The CDR3 totals 17 residues. CDR3 amino acids: CASSPREDRYSNQPQHF. The CDR3 region has the DNA TGTGCCAGCAGTCCCCGGGAGGACCGATATAGCAATCAGCCCCAGCATTTT.

This clonotype was recorded a few times. This chain links TRBV19 with TRBJ1-5; 8 bases are shared with TRBD1. The CDR3 length is 15 residues. CDR1 and CDR2 (germline): LNHDA, SQIVND (reference sequence). V dropped 4 bases and J dropped 8; count of bases not matched to a gene: 10. The CDR3 loop reads CASSKRDRRREPQHF. The CDR3 coding sequence is TGTGCCAGTAGTAAGAGGGACAGGAGGAGGGAGCCCCAGCATTTT. The complete variable domain, with remaining parts taken from reference TRBV19 and TRBJ1-5, reads DGGITQSPKYLFRKEGQNVTLSCEQNLNHDAMYWYRQDPGQGLRLIYYSQIVNDFQKGDIAEGYSVSREKKESFPLTVTSAQKNPTAFYLCASSKRDRRREPQHFGDGTRLSIL.

The chain is built from TRBV24-1 and TRBJ1-3, with 8 nucleotides matching TRBD1. With 4 bases clipped from V and 0 bases from J, the junction kept 1 base outside the gene matches. The CDR3 totals 15 residues. Germline V CDR1 and CDR2: KGHDR, SFDVKD. This CDR3 reads CATSDTGGSGNTIYF. DNA of the CDR3: TGTGCCACCAGTGACACAGGGGGCTCTGGAAACACCATATATTTT.

The chain links TRBV20-1 to TRBJ2-2, with D possibly matching TRBD2 (6 bases). CDR1 is DFQATT, CDR2 SNEGSKA, per germline (reference sequence). V lost 3 bases and J 1 base, leaving 12 bases between the germline ends. The CDR3 length is 15 residues. The CDR3 nucleotides read TGCAGTGCTAGTTCCCGACTAGAGAACACCGGGGAGCTGTTTTTT. It translates to CSASSRLENTGELFF.